The table lists the clone carrying this TCR beta chain with a few counts. What it binds is not known. This sample was taken from a study of cytomegalovirus exposure and HLA in healthy donors. The overall study: Within the Caucasian-associated ancestry cluster were roughly 82% of the roughly 400 genotyped donors. Study-level results: Follow-up analysis later connected one missense variant in DCLRE1C with trimming of TCR beta V- and J-genes. It is likely that the observed cluster of highly shared sequence variants was a sequencing artifact. Over 15,000 TCR beta sequences were associated with HLA alleles at 0.05 false discovery rate in a later analysis.

This CDR3 spans 15 amino acids. Germline CDR1 is MNHNS and CDR2 is SASEGT. Trimming cost V 7 bases and J 7 bases; bases outside gene matches: 12. It was with 60 Vbeta and 13 Jbeta primers that the PCR ran. Measured with immunoSEQ multiplex PCR; TCRdb has only the in-frame clones, and not every one. The table lists 130,000 or so clones, around 70% of them singletons. Sequenced material: PBMCs. The chain links TRBV6-1 to TRBJ2-5, with 10 bases identical to TRBD2. The source of this sequence is a man in his thirties or forties in good health and CMV-seronegative. The CDR3: CASTEGGSGGMTQYF. The CDR3 nucleotides are TGTGCCAGCACCGAAGGGGGTAGCGGGGGGATGACCCAGTACTTC.